The 22 T cell receptor beta chains in this list originate from one sample, sequenced in a study of blood T cell repertoires in COVID-19. Clones were read by immunoSEQ multiplex PCR, and TCRdb kept only the in-frame ones, dropping some. The sample lists more than 250,000 clones, over 75% occurring once. Sequenced material: peripheral blood. Receptor source: a human donor in a cohort sampled during active COVID-19.

V usage is TRBV5-1 and J usage is TRBJ1-2; 9 bases line up with TRBD1. J lost 1 base, V lost 0 bases, and 7 bases had no gene match. CDR3 length: 17 residues. The germline CDR1 and CDR2 sequences are SGHRS and YFSETQ. The CDR3 loop reads CASSLAGTGLDNYGYTF. CDR3 sequence (DNA): TGCGCCAGCAGCTTGGCCGGGACAGGGCTCGATAACTATGGCTACACCTTC. Variable domain in full (rest from reference TRBV5-1 and TRBJ1-2): KAGVTQTPRYLIKTRGQQVTLSCSPISGHRSVSWYQQTPGQGLQFLFEYFSETQRNKGNFPGRFSGRQFSNSRSEMNVSTLELGDSALYLCASSLAGTGLDNYGYTFGSGTRLTVV.

The chain recombines TRBV18 with TRBJ1-3; the D is unclear. The CDR3 has 12 residues. V was cut by 2 bases and J by 11 bases, with 10 bases left in between. Germline V gene data show CDR1 as KGHSH and CDR2 as LQKENI. In DNA, the CDR3 is TGTGCCAGCTCACCAGGGAGGGAATCCATATATTTT. Amino acid sequence: CASSPGRESIYF.

The CDR3 sequence is CASSDSKSGGNYGYTF. In DNA, the CDR3 is TGTGCCAGCAGTGACTCGAAGTCCGGGGGGAACTATGGCTACACCTTC. V and J are TRBV6-4 and TRBJ1-2, with D tentatively TRBD1 (5 bases). Germline V lookup: CDR1 MRHNA, CDR2 SNTAGT. This CDR3 spans 16 amino acids. V lost 0 bases, J lost 2 bases, and 13 bases lay in between.

The DNA of the CDR3 is TGTGCCAGCAGTTTATGGGGGCAGTTCCCACCTTCCCGCTATGGCTACACCTTC. Amino acid sequence: CASSLWGQFPPSRYGYTF. The rearrangement uses TRBV28 and TRBJ1-2, with D maybe TRBD1 (5 bases). Trimming left V 0 bases short and J 4 bases short, with 21 bases between. CDR1 is MDHEN and CDR2 is SYDVKM in the germline V gene. CDR3 length equals 18 residues.

The chain couples TRBV5-1 to TRBJ2-1, with 9 bases matching TRBD1. CDR1 is SGHRS and CDR2 is YFSETQ in the germline V gene. V gave up 3 bases and J gave up 6 bases; unmatched junction bases: 13. This CDR3 is 17 amino acids long. For the CDR3, the DNA is TGCGCCAGCAGCTGGGATTTACCGGGACAGGGTGGCAATGAGCAGTTCTTC. Protein product: CASSWDLPGQGGNEQFF.

V gene TRBV6-1 combines with J gene TRBJ1-4; TRBD1 matches at 9 bases. Trimming at V came to 4 bases and at J to 7 bases, leaving 16 bases not matched to a gene. CDR1 and CDR2 (germline): MNHNS, SASEGT. The CDR3 loop spans 18 amino acids. The DNA for the CDR3 is TGTGCCAGCAGTGCCCGACCGCCGGGACAGGGAATTGTTGAAAAACTGTTTTTT. Translated, it gives CASSARPPGQGIVEKLFF.

The gene calls are TRBV4-1 and TRBJ1-4; TRBD1 agrees at 8 bases. The CDR3 covers 15 residues. Germline V gives CDR1 MGHRA, CDR2 YSYEKL. V lost 3 bases and J lost 4; bases outside the gene matches: 4. The chain's CDR3 is CASSHQTGVNEKLFF. The CDR3 DNA reads TGCGCCAGCAGCCACCAGACAGGGGTTAATGAAAAACTGTTTTTT.

The chain recombines TRBV7-8 with TRBJ1-3; D is uncertain. The CDR3 has 16 residues. Trimming took off 2 bases at V and 0 bases at J, with 11 bases between the two ends. Germline V lookup: CDR1 SGHVS, CDR2 FQNEAQ. The CDR3 DNA reads as TGTGCCAGCAGCTTATTGCAACTGAGCTCTGGAAACACCATATATTTT. It specifies CASSLLQLSSGNTIYF.

This clone was detected only once. The J gene is TRBJ2-3, the V gene TRBV7-6; 11 positions agree with TRBD2. The junction had 7 bases not matched to a gene; V was cut back by 2 bases and J by 6 bases. The CDR3 length is 16 residues. Germline CDR1 reads SGHVS; CDR2 reads FNYEAQ. In DNA, the CDR3 is TGTGCCAGCAGCTTACTCTTAGCGGGAGGGAGGGATACGCAGTATTTT. It is translated as CASSLLLAGGRDTQYF.

The chain combines TRBV5-4 with TRBJ2-7; TRBD2 aligns across 11 bases. The CDR3 consists of 16 residues. The V gene end was trimmed by 4 bases and the J gene end by 0 bases; junction bases not matched to a gene: 6. Germline V lookup: CDR1 SGHNT, CDR2 YYREEE (reference sequence). CDR3 bases: TGTGCCAGCAGCCCTAGACTAGCGGGACCCTCCTACGAGCAGTACTTC. This translates into CASSPRLAGPSYEQYF.

This rearrangement joins TRBV2 to TRBJ2-1, with TRBD2 matching 10 bases. The CDR3 contains 15 residues. Germline lookup yields CDR1 SNHLY and CDR2 FYNNEI. V was clipped by 5 bases and J by 7 bases; unmatched bases: 8. The CDR3 sequence: CASSNELAGRNEQFF. CDR3 coding DNA: TGTGCCAGCAGTAACGAACTAGCGGGGCGGAATGAGCAGTTCTTC.

This clone was observed once. The rearrangement uses TRBV18 and TRBJ2-1; 12 bases are a match to TRBD2. V trimming: 6 bases; J trimming: 8 bases; junction bases outside the gene matches: 11. Germline V gene data show CDR1 as KGHSH and CDR2 as LQKENI. The CDR3 sequence is 16 residues long. CDR3 region: CASSPLAGGLGDEQFF. In nucleotides, the CDR3 is TGTGCCAGCTCGCCCCTAGCGGGGGGGCTCGGGGATGAGCAGTTCTTC.

This chain connects TRBV5-5 to TRBJ1-1; TRBD1 matches at 8 bases. This CDR3 comprises 15 residues. Germline trimming cut 3 bases from V and 1 base from J; bases unmatched to any gene: 5. Germline V CDR1 and CDR2: SGHKS, YYEKEE (reference sequence). CDR3 residues: CASSSRQGKNTEAFF. CDR3 bases: TGTGCCAGCAGCTCGCGACAGGGGAAGAACACTGAAGCTTTCTTT.

The rearrangement links TRBV5-1 to TRBJ1-1, with 10 bases fitting TRBD1. V shed 0 bases, J shed 0 bases, and the junction held 8 bases outside the gene matches. This CDR3 contains 18 residues. Germline CDR1 reads SGHRS; CDR2 reads YFSETQ. CDR3 region: CASSLAVWGTGVNTEAFF. The CDR3 DNA follows: TGCGCCAGCAGCTTGGCCGTATGGGGGACAGGGGTGAACACTGAAGCTTTCTTT.

The J gene is TRBJ1-1, the V gene TRBV5-4; D might be TRBD1 (5 bases). With 4 bases removed from V and 1 base from J, the gap between germline ends came to 14 bases. The CDR3 contains 15 residues. The germline gives CDR1 SGHNT, CDR2 YYREEE (reference sequence). The CDR3 nucleotides are TGTGCCAGCAGCACAGGAAGAGCGACGAACACTGAAGCTTTCTTT. Protein: CASSTGRATNTEAFF.

This chain uses TRBV5-1 with TRBJ2-2, with unresolved D. CDR1 and CDR2 (germline): SGHRS, YFSETQ. Trimming cost V 1 base and J 5 bases, with 9 bases left between them. The CDR3 sequence is 14 residues long. The CDR3, as DNA: TGCGCCAGCAGCTTGCCGGCGGCAACCGGGGAGCTGTTTTTT. The encoded protein is CASSLPAATGELFF.

The J gene is TRBJ1-2, the V gene TRBV9, with 8 bases that match TRBD1. The CDR3 runs to 15 residues. V dropped 0 bases and J dropped 1; count of bases not matched to a gene: 2. In germline, CDR1 is SGDLS, CDR2 YYNGEE. CDR3 amino acids: CASSVGGQGNYGYTF. CDR3 nucleotide sequence: TGTGCCAGCAGCGTAGGAGGACAGGGTAACTATGGCTACACCTTC.

This chain uses TRBV28 with TRBJ1-5; 11 bases fit TRBD1. Looked up from germline, CDR1 is MDHEN and CDR2 is SYDVKM. The CDR3 consists of 16 residues. V lost 7 bases and J lost 6; bases outside the gene matches: 11. The CDR3 protein is CASTPSGTGGFQPQHF. The CDR3 DNA follows: TGTGCCAGCACCCCATCCGGGACAGGGGGTTTTCAGCCCCAGCATTTT.

V gene TRBV27 combines with J gene TRBJ1-3; D unclear. CDR1 is MNHEY and CDR2 is SMNVEV in the germline V gene (reference sequence). Trimming pared 4 bases from V and 4 bases from J, leaving 8 bases between. The CDR3 runs to 13 residues. CDR3 in amino acids: CASSYRWGNTIYF. As DNA, the CDR3 is TGTGCCAGCAGTTACCGGTGGGGAAACACCATATATTTT.

The table lists this clone with a count of one. The chain uses TRBV6-5 and TRBJ1-2; a weak D match, TRBD1 (6 bases). Trimming shortened V by 6 bases and J by 8 bases, and 10 bases separated the two germline ends. Germline CDR1 is MNHEY and CDR2 is SVGAGI. This CDR3 comprises 11 residues. The CDR3 DNA reads as TGTGCCAGCAGACAGGGTTCCGGCTACACCTTC. Protein product: CASRQGSGYTF.

The rearrangement links TRBV24-1 to TRBJ2-2; TRBD2 might be the D (5 bases). Trimming shortened V by 2 bases and J by 6 bases, and 12 bases separated the two germline ends. The CDR3 is 15 amino acids. The germline V gene has CDR1 KGHDR and CDR2 SFDVKD. In nucleotides, the CDR3 is TGTGCCACCAGTGATTCTATGCGAGGGCCCGGGGAGCTGTTTTTT. Translating it yields CATSDSMRGPGELFF.

This clone was seen a handful of times. This chain joins TRBV7-2 and TRBJ2-3; D is uncertain. The CDR3 has 13 residues. Germline V lookup: CDR1 SGHTA, CDR2 FQGNSA. Trimming shortened V by 6 bases and J by 4 bases, and 11 bases separated the two germline ends. CDR3 DNA sequence: TGTGCCAGCAGGCGCCTCAGCGCAGATACGCAGTATTTT. This sequence encodes CASRRLSADTQYF.